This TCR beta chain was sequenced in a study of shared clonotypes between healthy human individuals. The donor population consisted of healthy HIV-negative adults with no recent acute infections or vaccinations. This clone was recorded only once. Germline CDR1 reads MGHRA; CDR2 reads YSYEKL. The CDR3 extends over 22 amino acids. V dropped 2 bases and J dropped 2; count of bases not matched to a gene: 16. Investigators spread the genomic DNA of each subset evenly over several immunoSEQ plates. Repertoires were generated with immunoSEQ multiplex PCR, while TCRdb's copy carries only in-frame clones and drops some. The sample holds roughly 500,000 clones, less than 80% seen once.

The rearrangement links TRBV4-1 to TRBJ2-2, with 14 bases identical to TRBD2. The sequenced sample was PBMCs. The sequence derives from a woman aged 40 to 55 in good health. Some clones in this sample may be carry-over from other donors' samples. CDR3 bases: TGCGCCAGCAGCCAACCGGGACTAGCGGGAGTAGGGTTCTGGGTTAACACCGGGGAGCTGTTTTTT. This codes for CASSQPGLAGVGFWVNTGELFF.